The 22 T cell receptor beta chains in this list originate from one sample, sequenced in a study of Ad26.COV2.S vaccination and SARS-CoV-2 variants. Here immunoSEQ multiplex PCR was the method, and the copy in TCRdb shows in-frame clones only, minus some. The sample has 350,000 to 450,000 clones, under 95% seen once; the top ten hold around 4%. Here the sequenced sample was peripheral blood, taken after recovery from COVID-19. The receptors here all came from a human donor who had recovered from COVID-19.

This chain uses TRBV4-1 with TRBJ1-1; the match to TRBD1 covers 7 bases. From germline, CDR1 is MGHRA and CDR2 YSYEKL. With 6 bases clipped from V and 3 bases from J, the junction kept 7 bases outside the gene matches. CDR3 size: 14 residues. This CDR3 is CASRGDSSHTEAFF. CDR3 DNA sequence: TGCGCCAGCAGGGGGGACAGTAGCCACACTGAAGCTTTCTTT.

V is TRBV27 and J is TRBJ1-1; a weak D match, TRBD1 (5 bases). This CDR3 has 13 residues. With 6 bases removed from V and 4 bases from J, the gap between germline ends came to 12 bases. The germline CDR1 and CDR2 sequences are MNHEY and SMNVEV (reference sequence). CDR3 region: CASSHGAGTEAFF. Written as DNA, the CDR3 is TGTGCCAGCAGCCACGGGGCGGGCACTGAAGCTTTCTTT.

The chain has TRBV10-3 and TRBJ2-7; TRBD2 matches at 12 bases. This CDR3 region has 13 residues. With 5 bases clipped from V and 5 bases from J, the junction kept 1 base outside the gene matches. Germline values: CDR1 ENHRY, CDR2 SYGVKD. CDR3 amino acids: CAISRLAGDEQYF. CDR3 DNA: TGTGCCATCAGTCGACTAGCGGGGGACGAGCAGTACTTC.

The genes are TRBV3-1 (or the pseudogene TRBV3-2) and TRBJ1-5, with D possibly matching TRBD1 (5 bases). The CDR3 is 16 amino acids. The V end was cut by 0 bases, the J end by 4 bases, with 13 bases between. Germline assignment: CDR1 LGHDT and CDR2 YNNKEL (reference sequence). The CDR3 DNA follows: TGTGCCAGCAGCCAAGATCTTGGGGACGCAAATCAGCCCCAGCATTTT. Translating gives CASSQDLGDANQPQHF.

The chain is built from TRBV5-5 and TRBJ1-1, with 10 bases aligning to TRBD1. CDR3 size: 15 residues. The V gene end was trimmed by 0 bases and the J gene end by 5 bases; junction bases not matched to a gene: 4. The germline gives CDR1 SGHKS, CDR2 YYEKEE (reference sequence). The CDR3: CASSLGQGAPTEAFF. The CDR3 DNA is TGTGCCAGCAGCTTGGGACAGGGGGCGCCTACTGAAGCTTTCTTT.

J is TRBJ1-1 and V is TRBV5-1; TRBD1 is a possible D gene (6 bases). Germline-derived CDR1 and CDR2 are SGHRS and YFSETQ. The CDR3 is 14 amino acids. Trimming shortened V by 7 bases and J by 4 bases, and 17 bases separated the two germline ends. The CDR3 DNA sequence: TGCGCCAGCGGAAAAACAGGGATAGCCACTGAAGCTTTCTTT. Residues: CASGKTGIATEAFF.

V usage is TRBV2 and J usage is TRBJ1-2; D uncertain. Trimming cost V 5 bases and J 6 bases, with 16 bases left between them. The CDR3 spans 14 residues. Germline CDR1 and CDR2: SNHLY and FYNNEI. CDR3 sequence reads: CASSSRATKNGYTF. The DNA for the CDR3 is TGTGCCAGCAGTTCGCGGGCTACCAAGAATGGCTACACCTTC.

This chain joins TRBV19 and TRBJ1-2; 8 bases match TRBD1. Germline V CDR1 and CDR2: LNHDA, SQIVND (reference sequence). V was pared by 0 bases and J by 6 bases, with 9 bases of the junction left unmatched. The CDR3 sequence is 16 residues long. This chain's CDR3 is CASSIDRAGGSNGYTF. The CDR3 nucleotides read TGTGCCAGTAGTATAGATCGGGCAGGGGGCAGTAATGGCTACACCTTC.

The genes are TRBV10-3 and TRBJ1-1, with D perhaps matching TRBD1 (5 bases). The CDR3 spans 13 residues. The germline CDR1 and CDR2 sequences are ENHRY and SYGVKD. With 6 bases removed from V and 1 base from J, the gap between germline ends came to 9 bases. CDR3 sequence (DNA): TGTGCCATCAGCAACACAGGGAACACTGAAGCTTTCTTT. Protein: CAISNTGNTEAFF.

This chain's CDR3 is CASSPKGLSSGNTIYF. CDR3 bases: TGTGCCAGCTCACCAAAGGGCTTGAGCTCTGGAAACACCATATATTTT. This rearrangement joins TRBV18 to TRBJ1-3; D uncertain. The CDR3 has 16 residues. Trimming removed 2 bases at V and 0 bases at J, with 11 bases between. Per the germline V gene, CDR1 is KGHSH and CDR2 is LQKENI.

The V gene is TRBV6-5, the J gene TRBJ1-1, with a weak D call TRBD1 (6 bases). Looked up from germline, CDR1 is MNHEY and CDR2 is SVGAGI. This CDR3 is built from 15 residues. V dropped 8 bases and J dropped 1 base, with 17 bases sitting between them. The CDR3 bases are TGTGCCAGCCAAGCACTCACAGGGAAGAACACTGAAGCTTTCTTT. Translating it yields CASQALTGKNTEAFF.

This chain connects TRBV9 to TRBJ2-3; D remains unclear. Germline CDR1 SGDLS, CDR2 YYNGEE. The CDR3 consists of 15 residues. Trimming took off 1 base at V and 2 bases at J, with 11 bases between the two ends. The CDR3 sequence: CASSVMGRPTDTQYF. DNA of the CDR3: TGTGCCAGCAGCGTAATGGGCAGACCCACAGATACGCAGTATTTT.

The CDR3 protein is CSARADDQYF. CDR3 sequence (DNA): TGCAGTGCTAGGGCTGACGACCAGTACTTC. The chain couples TRBV20-1 to TRBJ2-5; D gene uncertain. The CDR3 covers 10 residues. V was shortened by 3 bases and J by 10 bases, with 9 bases between the two germline ends. Germline V lookup: CDR1 DFQATT, CDR2 SNEGSKA (reference sequence).

This rearrangement joins TRBV7-2 to TRBJ2-1, with a tentative D call TRBD2 (5 bases). The germline CDR1 and CDR2 sequences are SGHTA and FQGNSA. The germline V and J ends were trimmed by 0 bases and 4 bases, with 16 bases remaining between them. This CDR3 spans 17 amino acids. The CDR3 DNA is TGTGCCAGCAGCTTAGCGCCTCTAGCTAGACCTTACAATGAGCAGTTCTTC. Its protein is CASSLAPLARPYNEQFF.

The rearrangement joins TRBV24-1 to TRBJ2-3; TRBD2 might be the D (6 bases). The V gene lost 4 bases and the J gene lost 5 bases, with 9 bases spanning the gap. CDR1 KGHDR and CDR2 SFDVKD come from the germline V gene. The CDR3 contains 13 residues. The chain's CDR3 is CATSDRLVDTQYF. Written as DNA, the CDR3 is TGTGCCACCAGTGACAGACTAGTAGATACGCAGTATTTT.

The CDR3 DNA sequence: TGTGCCAGCAGTTTAACCCTGACAGGGAACACTGAAGCTTTCTTT. It is translated as CASSLTLTGNTEAFF. J is TRBJ1-1 and V is TRBV27; a weak D match, TRBD1 (6 bases). The CDR3 extends over 15 amino acids. The ends were cut back, 2 bases at V and 1 base at J, with 11 bases in the middle. From germline, CDR1 is MNHEY and CDR2 SMNVEV (reference sequence).

The rearrangement links TRBV3-1 (or the pseudogene TRBV3-2) to TRBJ2-7, with TRBD1 matching 10 bases. Germline V CDR1 and CDR2: LGHDT, YNNKEL (reference sequence). Unmatched junction bases numbered 8, after V lost 5 bases and J lost 1 base. CDR3 length: 16 residues. This chain's CDR3 is CASSSGTGAWSYEQYF. The CDR3 DNA reads TGTGCCAGCAGCTCCGGGACAGGGGCCTGGTCCTACGAGCAGTACTTC.

The chain is built from TRBV4-2 and TRBJ2-3; D is possibly TRBD1 (6 bases). The germline CDR1 and CDR2 sequences are LGHNA and YNFKEQ. V was clipped by 4 bases and J by 0 bases, with 8 bases between them. The CDR3 consists of 14 residues. The DNA for the CDR3 is TGTGCCAGCAGCCCAGGGGATAGCACAGATACGCAGTATTTT. Its protein is CASSPGDSTDTQYF.

The chain uses TRBV11-2 and TRBJ2-1, with D maybe TRBD2 (5 bases). The CDR3 loop spans 15 amino acids. Per the germline V gene, CDR1 is SGHAT and CDR2 is FQNNGV. The V gene lost 0 bases and the J gene lost 0 bases, with 6 bases spanning the gap. The CDR3: CASSLEGSSYNEQFF. For the CDR3, the DNA is TGTGCCAGCAGCTTAGAGGGGAGCTCCTACAATGAGCAGTTCTTC.

The chain recombines TRBV7-2 with TRBJ2-7; 7 positions agree with TRBD1. J gave up 5 bases and V 2 bases, and 9 bases lay outside the gene matches. Germline CDR1 reads SGHTA; CDR2 reads FQGNSA. There are 15 residues in the CDR3. The CDR3 loop reads CASSLSQGVRHEQYF. The CDR3 DNA follows: TGTGCCAGCAGCTTAAGTCAGGGGGTGAGGCACGAGCAGTACTTC.

The chain uses TRBV6-6 and TRBJ2-3; D is perhaps TRBD1 or TRBD2 (5 bases each). The CDR3 has 15 residues. Germline CDR1 reads MNHNY; CDR2 reads SVGAGI (reference sequence). Trimming shortened V by 2 bases and J by 9 bases, and 18 bases separated the two germline ends. CDR3 loop: CASSYEGQGEGTQYF. In DNA, the CDR3 is TGTGCCAGCAGTTACGAGGGCCAGGGTGAGGGAACGCAGTATTTT.

The chain couples TRBV19 to TRBJ2-1; 15 nucleotides agree with TRBD2. This CDR3 contains 14 residues. Losses at the gene ends were 10 bases for V and 7 bases for J; bases not matched to a gene: 5. CDR1 LNHDA and CDR2 SQIVND come from the germline V gene (reference sequence). The CDR3 here is CATQGLAGGNEQFF. The CDR3 coding sequence is TGTGCCACCCAGGGACTAGCGGGGGGTAATGAGCAGTTCTTC.